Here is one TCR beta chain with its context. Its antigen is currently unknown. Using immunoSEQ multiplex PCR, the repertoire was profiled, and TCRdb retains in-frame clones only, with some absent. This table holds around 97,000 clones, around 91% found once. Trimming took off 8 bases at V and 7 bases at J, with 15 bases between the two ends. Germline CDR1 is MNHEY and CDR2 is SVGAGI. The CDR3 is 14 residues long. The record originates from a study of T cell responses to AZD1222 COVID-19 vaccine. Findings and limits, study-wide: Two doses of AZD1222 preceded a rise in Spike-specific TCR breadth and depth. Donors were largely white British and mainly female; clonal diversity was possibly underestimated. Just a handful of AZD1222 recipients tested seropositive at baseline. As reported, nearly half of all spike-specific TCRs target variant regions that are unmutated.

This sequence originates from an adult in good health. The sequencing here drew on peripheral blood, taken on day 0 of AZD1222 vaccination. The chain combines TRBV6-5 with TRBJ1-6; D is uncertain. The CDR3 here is CASGRTELNSPLHF. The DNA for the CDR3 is TGTGCCAGCGGAAGGACGGAGCTAAATTCACCCCTCCACTTT.